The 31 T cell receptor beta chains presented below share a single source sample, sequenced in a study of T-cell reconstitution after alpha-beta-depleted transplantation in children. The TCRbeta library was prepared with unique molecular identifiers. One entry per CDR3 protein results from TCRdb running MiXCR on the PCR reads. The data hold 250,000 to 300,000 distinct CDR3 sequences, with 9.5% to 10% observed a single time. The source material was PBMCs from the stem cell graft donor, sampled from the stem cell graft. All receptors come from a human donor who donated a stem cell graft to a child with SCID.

The DNA of the CDR3 is TGCAGTGCGAGCGGGACAGGGGACGGAAGCTATGGCTACACCTTC. It yields the protein CSASGTGDGSYGYTF. The chain has TRBV20-1 and TRBJ1-2; 10 bases map to TRBD1. Germline values: CDR1 DFQATT, CDR2 SNEGSKA (reference sequence). Unmatched junction bases numbered 11, after V lost 6 bases and J lost 4 bases. This CDR3 has 15 amino acids.

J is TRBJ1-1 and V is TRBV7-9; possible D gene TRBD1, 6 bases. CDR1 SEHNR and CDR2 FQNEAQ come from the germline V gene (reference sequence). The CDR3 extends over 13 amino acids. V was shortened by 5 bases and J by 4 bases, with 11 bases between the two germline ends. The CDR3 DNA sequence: TGTGCCAGCAGCCGACAGGTTGCCACTGAAGCTTTCTTT. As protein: CASSRQVATEAFF. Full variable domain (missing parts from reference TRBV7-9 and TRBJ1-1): DTGVSQNPRHKITKRGQNVTFRCDPISEHNRLYWYRQTLGQGPEFLTYFQNEAQLEKSRLLSDRFSAERPKGSFSTLEIQRTEQGDSAMYLCASSRQVATEAFFGQGTRLTVV.

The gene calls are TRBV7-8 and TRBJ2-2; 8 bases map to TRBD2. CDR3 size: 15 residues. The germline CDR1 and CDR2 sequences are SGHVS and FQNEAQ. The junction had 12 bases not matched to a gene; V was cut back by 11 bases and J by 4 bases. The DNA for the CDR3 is TGTGCCGGGACGAGGAGTAGCGGGATCACCGGGGAGCTGTTTTTT. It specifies CAGTRSSGITGELFF.

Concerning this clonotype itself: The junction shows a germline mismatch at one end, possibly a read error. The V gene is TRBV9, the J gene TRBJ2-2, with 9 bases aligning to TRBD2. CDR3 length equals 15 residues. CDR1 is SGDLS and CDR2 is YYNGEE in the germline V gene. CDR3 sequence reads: CASSVGGGATAELFF. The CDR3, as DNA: TGTGCCAGCAGCGTAGGCGGGGGGGCGACCGCGGAGCTGTTTTTT.

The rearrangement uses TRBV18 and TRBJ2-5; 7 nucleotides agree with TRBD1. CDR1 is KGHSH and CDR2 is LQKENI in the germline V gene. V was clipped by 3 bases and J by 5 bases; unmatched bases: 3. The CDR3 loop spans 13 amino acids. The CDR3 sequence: CASSPRQGETQYF. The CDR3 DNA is TGTGCCAGCTCACCGAGACAGGGTGAGACCCAGTACTTC.

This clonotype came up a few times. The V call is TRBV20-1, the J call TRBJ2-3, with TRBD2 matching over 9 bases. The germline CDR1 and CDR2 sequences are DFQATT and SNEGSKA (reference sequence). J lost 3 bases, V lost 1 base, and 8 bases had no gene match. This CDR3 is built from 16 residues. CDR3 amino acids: CSARGLLAGTTDTQYF. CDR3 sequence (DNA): TGCAGTGCTAGAGGCCTCCTAGCGGGGACTACAGATACGCAGTATTTT.

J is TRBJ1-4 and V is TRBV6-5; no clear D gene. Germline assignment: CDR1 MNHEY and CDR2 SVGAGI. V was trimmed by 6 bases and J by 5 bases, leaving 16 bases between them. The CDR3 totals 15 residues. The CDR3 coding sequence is TGTGCCAGCAGCCCTCGACCTAACGGGAATGAAAAACTGTTTTTT. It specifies CASSPRPNGNEKLFF.

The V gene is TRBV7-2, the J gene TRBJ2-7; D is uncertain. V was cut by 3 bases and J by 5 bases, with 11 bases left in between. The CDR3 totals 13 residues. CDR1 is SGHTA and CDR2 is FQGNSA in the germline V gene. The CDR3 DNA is TGTGCCAGCAGCTTCTTGGACGTCCACGAGCAGTACTTC. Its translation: CASSFLDVHEQYF.

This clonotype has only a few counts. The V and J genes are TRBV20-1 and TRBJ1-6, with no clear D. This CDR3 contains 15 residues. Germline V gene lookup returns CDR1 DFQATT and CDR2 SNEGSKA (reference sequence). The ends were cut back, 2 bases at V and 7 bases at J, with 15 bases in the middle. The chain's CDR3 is CSARLFPEKNSPLHF. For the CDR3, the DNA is TGCAGTGCTAGATTATTCCCGGAGAAAAATTCACCCCTCCACTTT.

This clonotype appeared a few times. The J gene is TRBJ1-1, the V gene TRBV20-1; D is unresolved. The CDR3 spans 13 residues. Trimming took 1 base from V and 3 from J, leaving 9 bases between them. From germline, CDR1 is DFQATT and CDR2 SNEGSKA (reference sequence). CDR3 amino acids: CSARGGKHTEAFF. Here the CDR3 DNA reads TGCAGTGCTAGAGGAGGGAAACACACTGAAGCTTTCTTT.

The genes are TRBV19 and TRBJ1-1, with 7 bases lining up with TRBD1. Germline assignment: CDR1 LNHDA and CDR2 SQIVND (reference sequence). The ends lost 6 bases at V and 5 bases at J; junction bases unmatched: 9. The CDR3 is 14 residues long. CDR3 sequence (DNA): TGTGCCAGTAGCACTACAGGGGTAGGAACTGAAGCTTTCTTT. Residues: CASSTTGVGTEAFF.

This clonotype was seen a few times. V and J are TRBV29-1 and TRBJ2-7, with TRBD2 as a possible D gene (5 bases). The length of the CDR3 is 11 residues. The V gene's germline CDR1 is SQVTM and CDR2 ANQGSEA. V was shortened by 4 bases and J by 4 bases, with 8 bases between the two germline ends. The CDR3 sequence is CSVAEGYEQYF. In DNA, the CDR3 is TGCAGCGTTGCCGAGGGATACGAGCAGTACTTC.

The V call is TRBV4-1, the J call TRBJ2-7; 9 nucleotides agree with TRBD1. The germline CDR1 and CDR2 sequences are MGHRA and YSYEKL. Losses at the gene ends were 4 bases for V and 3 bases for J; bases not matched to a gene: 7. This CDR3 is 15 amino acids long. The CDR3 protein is CASSLGQGTNYEQYF. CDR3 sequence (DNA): TGCGCCAGCAGCCTTGGACAGGGGACAAACTACGAGCAGTACTTC.

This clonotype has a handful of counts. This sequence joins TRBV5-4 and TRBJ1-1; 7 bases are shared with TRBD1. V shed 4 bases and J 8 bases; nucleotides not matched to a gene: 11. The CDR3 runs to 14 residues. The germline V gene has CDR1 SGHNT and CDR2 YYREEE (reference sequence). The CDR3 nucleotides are TGTGCCAGCAGCGCGAGGGGACAGCCAGAAGAAGCTTTCTTT. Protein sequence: CASSARGQPEEAFF.

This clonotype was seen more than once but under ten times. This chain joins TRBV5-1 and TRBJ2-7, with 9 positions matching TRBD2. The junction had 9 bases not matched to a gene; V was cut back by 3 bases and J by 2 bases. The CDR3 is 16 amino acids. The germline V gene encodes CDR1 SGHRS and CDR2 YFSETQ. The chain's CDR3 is CASSSYSSGETYEQYF. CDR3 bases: TGCGCCAGCAGCTCTTACTCTAGCGGGGAAACCTACGAGCAGTACTTC.

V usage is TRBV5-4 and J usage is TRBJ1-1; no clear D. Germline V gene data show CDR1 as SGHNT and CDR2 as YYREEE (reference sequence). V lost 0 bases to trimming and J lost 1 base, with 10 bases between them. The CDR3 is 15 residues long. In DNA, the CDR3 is TGTGCCAGCAGCTTGGCTGGGCTGAAGAACACTGAAGCTTTCTTT. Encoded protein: CASSLAGLKNTEAFF.

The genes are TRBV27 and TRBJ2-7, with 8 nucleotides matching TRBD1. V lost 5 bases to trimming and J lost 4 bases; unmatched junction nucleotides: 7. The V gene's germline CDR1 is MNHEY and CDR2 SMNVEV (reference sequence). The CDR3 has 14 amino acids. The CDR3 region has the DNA TGTGCCAGCAGTGACCCCAACAGGGGGTACGAGCAGTACTTC. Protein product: CASSDPNRGYEQYF.

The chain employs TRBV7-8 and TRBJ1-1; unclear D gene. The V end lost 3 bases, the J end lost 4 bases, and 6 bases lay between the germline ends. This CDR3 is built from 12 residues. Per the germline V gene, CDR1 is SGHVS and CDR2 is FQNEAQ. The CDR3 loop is CASSLGFTEAFF. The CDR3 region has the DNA TGTGCCAGCAGCTTGGGGTTCACTGAAGCTTTCTTT.

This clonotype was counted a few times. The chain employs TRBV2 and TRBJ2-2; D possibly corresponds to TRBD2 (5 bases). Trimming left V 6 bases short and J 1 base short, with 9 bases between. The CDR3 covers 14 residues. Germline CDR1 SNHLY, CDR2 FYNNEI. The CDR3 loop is CASRGGLNTGELFF. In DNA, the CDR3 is TGTGCCAGCAGGGGCGGGTTGAACACCGGGGAGCTGTTTTTT.

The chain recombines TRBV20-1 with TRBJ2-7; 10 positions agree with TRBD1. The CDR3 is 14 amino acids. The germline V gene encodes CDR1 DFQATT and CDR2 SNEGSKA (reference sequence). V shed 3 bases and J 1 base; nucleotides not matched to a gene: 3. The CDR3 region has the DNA TGCAGTGCTAGGCGACAGGGGGCTTCCTACGAGCAGTACTTC. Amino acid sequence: CSARRQGASYEQYF.

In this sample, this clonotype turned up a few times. CDR3 in DNA: TGTGCCAGCAGCTTCGAGTACCAAGAGACCCAGTACTTC. Its translation is CASSFEYQETQYF. The gene calls are TRBV5-6 and TRBJ2-5; D not certain. Germline V gene lookup returns CDR1 SGHDT and CDR2 YYEEEE. The CDR3 is 13 amino acids. The V gene lost 2 bases and the J gene lost 0 bases, with 5 bases spanning the gap. Complete variable domain (other parts from reference TRBV5-6 and TRBJ2-5): DAGVTQSPTHLIKTRGQQVTLRCSPKSGHDTVSWYQQALGQGPQFIFQYYEEEERQRGNFPDRFSGHQFPNYSSELNVNALLLGDSALYLCASSFEYQETQYFGPGTRLLVL.

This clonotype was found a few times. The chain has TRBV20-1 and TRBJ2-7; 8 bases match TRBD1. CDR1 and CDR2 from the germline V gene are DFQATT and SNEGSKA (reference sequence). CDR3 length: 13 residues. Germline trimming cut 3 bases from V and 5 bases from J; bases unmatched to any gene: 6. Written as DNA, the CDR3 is TGCAGTGCTAGTCCCGGGACAGGCCACGAGCAGTACTTC. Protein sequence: CSASPGTGHEQYF.

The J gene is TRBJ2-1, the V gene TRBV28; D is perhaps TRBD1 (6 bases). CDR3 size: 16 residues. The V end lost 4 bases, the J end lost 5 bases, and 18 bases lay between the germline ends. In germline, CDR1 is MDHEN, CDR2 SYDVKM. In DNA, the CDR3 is TGTGCCAGCAGTTCTCCCCCGCCGGACAGTCACAATGAGCAGTTCTTC. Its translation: CASSSPPPDSHNEQFF.

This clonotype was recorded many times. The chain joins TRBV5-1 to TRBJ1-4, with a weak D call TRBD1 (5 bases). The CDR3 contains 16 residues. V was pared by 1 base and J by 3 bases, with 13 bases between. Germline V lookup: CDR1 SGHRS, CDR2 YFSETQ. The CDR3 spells CASSLRDPGANEKLFF. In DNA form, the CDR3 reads TGCGCCAGCAGCTTGAGGGACCCCGGAGCTAATGAAAAACTGTTTTTT. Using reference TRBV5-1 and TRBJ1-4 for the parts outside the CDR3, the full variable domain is KAGVTQTPRYLIKTRGQQVTLSCSPISGHRSVSWYQQTPGQGLQFLFEYFSETQRNKGNFPGRFSGRQFSNSRSEMNVSTLELGDSALYLCASSLRDPGANEKLFFGSGTQLSVL.

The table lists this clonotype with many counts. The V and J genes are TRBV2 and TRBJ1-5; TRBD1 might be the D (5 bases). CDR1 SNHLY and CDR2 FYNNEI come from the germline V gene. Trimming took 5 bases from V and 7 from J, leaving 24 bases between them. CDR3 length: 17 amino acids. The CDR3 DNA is TGTGCCAGCAGTCCTAAACTCCTCCCGGGGGGGGGACAGCCCCAGCATTTT. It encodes CASSPKLLPGGGQPQHF.

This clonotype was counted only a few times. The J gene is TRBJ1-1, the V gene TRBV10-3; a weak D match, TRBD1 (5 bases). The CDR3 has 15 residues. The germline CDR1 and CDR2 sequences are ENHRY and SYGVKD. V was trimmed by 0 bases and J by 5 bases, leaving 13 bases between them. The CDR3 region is CAISESGGGGTEAFF. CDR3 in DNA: TGTGCCATCAGTGAGTCGGGGGGTGGAGGAACTGAAGCTTTCTTT.

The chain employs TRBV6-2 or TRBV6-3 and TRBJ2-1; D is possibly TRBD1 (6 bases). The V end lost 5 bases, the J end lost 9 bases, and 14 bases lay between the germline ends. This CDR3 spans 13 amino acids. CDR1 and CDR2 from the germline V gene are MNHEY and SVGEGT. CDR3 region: CASSAIQGGEQFF. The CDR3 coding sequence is TGTGCCAGCAGTGCAATACAGGGCGGTGAGCAGTTCTTC.

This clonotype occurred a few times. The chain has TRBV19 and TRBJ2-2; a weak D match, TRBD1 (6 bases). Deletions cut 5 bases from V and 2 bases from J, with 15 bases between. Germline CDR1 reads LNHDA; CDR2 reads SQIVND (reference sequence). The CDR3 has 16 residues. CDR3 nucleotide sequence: TGTGCCAGTAGTTGGGGCAGGGGCCCTAACACCGGGGAGCTGTTTTTT. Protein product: CASSWGRGPNTGELFF. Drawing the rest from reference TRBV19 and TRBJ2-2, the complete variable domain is DGGITQSPKYLFRKEGQNVTLSCEQNLNHDAMYWYRQDPGQGLRLIYYSQIVNDFQKGDIAEGYSVSREKKESFPLTVTSAQKNPTAFYLCASSWGRGPNTGELFFGEGSRLTVL.

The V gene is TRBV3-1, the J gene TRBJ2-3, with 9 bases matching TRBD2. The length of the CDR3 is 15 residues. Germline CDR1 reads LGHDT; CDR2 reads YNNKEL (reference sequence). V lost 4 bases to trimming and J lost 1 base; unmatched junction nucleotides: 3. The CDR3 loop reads CASSPSSGGTDTQYF. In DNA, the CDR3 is TGTGCCAGCAGCCCATCTAGCGGGGGCACAGATACGCAGTATTTT.

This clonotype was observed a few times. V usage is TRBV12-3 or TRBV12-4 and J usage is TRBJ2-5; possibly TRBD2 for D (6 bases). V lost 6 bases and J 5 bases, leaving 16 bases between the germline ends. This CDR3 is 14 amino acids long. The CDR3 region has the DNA TGTGCCAGCAGCACCGATGGAGGGTCGGAGACCCAGTACTTC. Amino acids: CASSTDGGSETQYF.

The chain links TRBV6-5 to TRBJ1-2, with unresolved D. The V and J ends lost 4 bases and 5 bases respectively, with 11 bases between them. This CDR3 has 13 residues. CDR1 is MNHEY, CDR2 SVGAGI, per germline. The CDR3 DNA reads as TGTGCCAGCAGTTCTGAGGGTGTATATGGCTACACCTTC. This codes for CASSSEGVYGYTF.